Listed below are T cell receptor beta chains from one sample, sequenced in a study of post-analysis software for immune sequencing data. TCRdb analysed the PCR reads with MiXCR anew, one entry per CDR3 protein. Counted here are approximately 570,000 distinct CDR3 sequences, roughly 46% occurring once; the ten biggest clones make up around 1.7%. The sequenced sample consisted of blood. The receptors come from a girl aged 5-17 years with multiple sclerosis. Each CDR3 is given with its conserved first and last residue. Fields, in order: D gene, J gene, clone size, CDR3 length, V gene, CDR3 DNA, CDR3 protein. The D gene is left open where the match is weak. Where a row states a size, it is once, few, many or the class of an expanded clone; other rows omit it.

>.|TRBJ2-5|few|13|TRBV29-1
TGCAGCGTTGGTGGGGCCCTACAAGAGACCCAGTACTTC
CSVGGALQETQYF
>.|TRBJ2-7|few|12|TRBV20-1
TGCAGTGCTAGAGTGAGCTCCTACGAGCAGTACTTC
CSARVSSYEQYF
>.|TRBJ2-6|.|16|TRBV7-3
TGTGCCAGCAGCTTAATCCCCAGGGCGGGGGCCAACGTCCTGACTTTC
CASSLIPRAGANVLTF
>.|TRBJ1-2|.|15|TRBV12-3/TRBV12-4
TGTGCCAGCAGTACGCGGGACTCATGGGGCTATGGCTACACCTTC
CASSTRDSWGYGYTF
>.|TRBJ1-5|.|18|TRBV15
TGTGCCACCAGCAGAGATTCGTCCCGACAGGCCGATCGGCAGCCCCAGCATTTT
CATSRDSSRQADRQPQHF
>.|TRBJ1-1|few|13|TRBV6-5
TGTGCCAGCAGACAACACCTGAACACTGAAGCTTTCTTT
CASRQHLNTEAFF
>TRBD2|TRBJ2-7|.|16|TRBV12-3/TRBV12-4
TGTGCCAGCGGTGAAGGTGGGAGCGGGGCTCCCTACGAGCAGTACTTC
CASGEGGSGAPYEQYF
>.|TRBJ2-5|.|15|TRBV29-1
TGCAGCGTTCCCGGCTTTTGGGGACCACAAGAGACCCAGTACTTC
CSVPGFWGPQETQYF
>.|TRBJ1-5|.|14|TRBV2
TGTGCCAGCAGTGCCCCCGGGGAGGGTCAGCCCCAGCATTTT
CASSAPGEGQPQHF
>.|TRBJ2-1|.|14|TRBV29-1
TGCAGCGTTGGGGCGGAAGGGGGATACAATGAGCAGTTCTTC
CSVGAEGGYNEQFF
>TRBD1|TRBJ2-6|.|18|TRBV4-2
TGTGCCAGCAGCCACTCAGGGACAGGGGGCTCTGGGGCCAACGTCCTGACTTTC
CASSHSGTGGSGANVLTF
>.|TRBJ1-5|.|15|TRBV12-3/TRBV12-4
TGTGCCAGCAGTTTAGGGGGACGGCCCAATCAGCCCCAGCATTTT
CASSLGGRPNQPQHF
>TRBD2|TRBJ2-1|.|13|TRBV5-1
TGCGCCAGCAGCTCGCGGGAGGTCGGTGAGCAGTTCTTC
CASSSREVGEQFF
>.|TRBJ1-2|.|15|TRBV5-1
TGCGCCAGCAGCTTGGACCTCGGGGCAGCCTATGGCTACACCTTC
CASSLDLGAAYGYTF
>.|TRBJ2-3|.|13|TRBV4-1
TGCGCCAGCAGCCAGATCGGAGCAGATACGCAGTATTTT
CASSQIGADTQYF
>TRBD2|TRBJ2-5|few|15|TRBV4-2
TGTGCCAGCAACTTACTAGCGGGAGGAGGAGAGACCCAGTACTTC
CASNLLAGGGETQYF
>.|TRBJ1-1|.|14|TRBV7-3
TGTGCCAGCAGCTCCTCGGGCGGGGGGACTGAAGCTTTCTTT
CASSSSGGGTEAFF
>TRBD1|TRBJ2-3|.|14|TRBV11-2
TGTGCCAGCAGGCAGGGGGCGCGTGCGGATACGCAGTATTTT
CASRQGARADTQYF
>.|TRBJ1-2|.|12|TRBV5-1
TGCGCCAGCAGCAATCGAGACTATGGCTACACCTTC
CASSNRDYGYTF
>.|TRBJ1-2|.|11|TRBV29-1
TGCAGCGACCAGGGAGACTATGGCTACACCTTC
CSDQGDYGYTF
>TRBD1|TRBJ1-5|.|18|TRBV12-3/TRBV12-4
TGTGCCAGCAGTTTGTTTCGCCCGGGACAGGTGAGCAATCAGCCCCAGCATTTT
CASSLFRPGQVSNQPQHF
>TRBD2|TRBJ2-7|.|15|TRBV6-1
TGTGCCAGCAGTGAAACTAGCGGGAGTGGCGATGAGCAGTACTTC
CASSETSGSGDEQYF
>TRBD1|TRBJ2-1|.|14|TRBV27
TGTGCCAGCAGTCCGCAGGGGGTCTACAATGAGCAGTTCTTC
CASSPQGVYNEQFF
>.|TRBJ2-1|.|13|TRBV11-3
TGTGCCAGCAGCTTTAGCACTAGCAGTGAGCAGTTCTTC
CASSFSTSSEQFF
>.|TRBJ2-1|.|15|TRBV12-3/TRBV12-4
TGTGCCAGCAGTTTTTGGCAGGACCCAAGGGGTGAGCAGTTCTTC
CASSFWQDPRGEQFF
>TRBD2|TRBJ2-5|.|16|TRBV10-3
TGTGCCATCAGTGCGAGTCAGCGGGGGTTGAAAGAGACCCAGTACTTC
CAISASQRGLKETQYF
>TRBD1|TRBJ2-1|few|16|TRBV12-3/TRBV12-4
TGTGCCAGCAGTTTAACCCCCGGGACAGCATACAATGAGCAGTTCTTC
CASSLTPGTAYNEQFF
>TRBD2|TRBJ2-7|.|16|TRBV10-3
TGTGCCATCACCCCCAGGTCTAGCGGGAGCTACTTATCGCAGTACTTC
CAITPRSSGSYLSQYF
>.|TRBJ2-3|few|16|TRBV5-1
TGCGCCAGCAGCTTGGATGCGGGAAGCACGGTAGATACGCAGTATTTT
CASSLDAGSTVDTQYF
>.|TRBJ2-5|few|15|TRBV12-3/TRBV12-4
TGTGCCAGCAGTCCAGAGGAAGCCCCTCAAGAGACCCAGTACTTC
CASSPEEAPQETQYF
>.|TRBJ2-7|.|12|TRBV2
TGTGCCAGCACCAAAGGGGTGAGCGAGCAGTACTTC
CASTKGVSEQYF
>.|TRBJ2-6|.|17|TRBV2
TGTGCCAGCACTTTTTCTAGGGGACCTGGTGGGGCCAACGTCCTGACTTTC
CASTFSRGPGGANVLTF
>TRBD1|TRBJ1-6|.|15|TRBV5-1
TGCGCCAGCAGCCCCACCGGGGACAGCAATTCACCCCTCCACTTT
CASSPTGDSNSPLHF
>.|TRBJ2-7|few|13|TRBV10-2
TGCGCCAGCAGTGAGTCCGTCCCCTACGAGCAGTACTTC
CASSESVPYEQYF
>.|TRBJ2-5|.|14|TRBV11-3
TGTGCCAGCAGCCCGCCCGTGGGTTCGGAGACCCAGTACTTC
CASSPPVGSETQYF
>.|TRBJ1-2|.|12|TRBV12-3/TRBV12-4
TGTGCCAGCGCAGACGGAGGGTATGGCTACACCTTC
CASADGGYGYTF
>.|TRBJ2-3|.|14|TRBV10-1
TGCGCCAGCAGTGAGTTGACTGGCACAGATACGCAGTATTTT
CASSELTGTDTQYF
>TRBD2|TRBJ2-7|.|15|TRBV9
TGTGCCAGCAGCCCAAGGACTAGCGGGGGCGTGGAGCAGTACTTC
CASSPRTSGGVEQYF
>TRBD1|TRBJ2-7|.|14|TRBV18
TGTGCCAGCTCACTACAGGGGGCTACGGACGAGCAGTACTTC
CASSLQGATDEQYF